The present T cell receptor beta chain was sequenced within a study of cytomegalovirus exposure and HLA in healthy donors. On this clone: What it recognizes is unknown.

This CDR3 has 15 amino acids. Germline CDR1 and CDR2: MNHEY and SMNVEV (reference sequence). V was shortened by 6 bases and J by 8 bases, with 19 bases between the two germline ends. The primer mix had 60 Vbeta and 13 Jbeta primers. TCRdb keeps only in-frame clones here, not all; method: immunoSEQ multiplex PCR. The repertoire holds around 230,000 clones, with roughly 85% as singletons. Points from the study as a whole: In presence/absence analyses, roughly uniform sequencing depth across donors was assumed. An analysis done earlier found most TCR beta V segments productive about 87% or about 30% of the time. Sequencing likely generated an artifact that appeared as a cluster of highly shared sequence variants.

The chain combines TRBV27 with TRBJ1-4, with D perhaps TRBD1 (5 bases). The sequenced sample consisted of PBMCs. The receptor's source is a girl aged 2-10 years in good health and CMV-seronegative. The CDR3 protein is CASSPGGGWREKLFF. CDR3 sequence (DNA): TGTGCCAGCAGCCCAGGCGGGGGATGGAGGGAAAAACTGTTTTTT.